The present T cell receptor beta chain was sequenced within a study of shared clonotypes between healthy human individuals. The study's findings and limits: An effect of sequencing depth on clonotype sharing among donors was expected. Naive subsets generally had larger estimated richness than memory subsets. Among non-shared clonotypes, generation probabilities were lower than among those shared by all four donors.

Worth noting for this clone: Its antigen remains unidentified. Other DNA sequences from this sample encode an identical CDR3 as well.

Produced via immunoSEQ multiplex PCR; TCRdb's table is partial and in-frame only. Among about 2 million clones, 85% to 95% were seen once, and the ten largest hold 1% to 1.5%. Naive CD8 cells comprised CD45RO-negative, CCR7-positively selected cells, excluding terminally differentiated effector memory CD45RA+ cells. The V gene lost 2 bases and the J gene lost 3 bases, with 4 bases spanning the gap. CDR3 length: 13 residues. Germline CDR1 and CDR2: MNHEY and SVGAGI. The chain has TRBV6-5 and TRBJ2-2; D unclear. Material for sequencing was naive CD8+ T cells sorted from blood. This sequence was found in a man between 18 and 29 years old in good health. CDR3 residues: CASSYGDTGELFF. The DNA for the CDR3 is TGTGCCAGCAGTTACGGAGACACCGGGGAGCTGTTTTTT.